The present entry profiles one T cell receptor beta chain with its context. Its specificity is not known. This specimen comes from a study of graft-versus-host responses after intestinal transplantation. The overall study: The recipients all started with anti-thymocyte globulin induction and then took tacrolimus and steroids for roughly three years. General study findings and limits: Levels of circulating GvH clones at their peak were associated with early post-transplant HvG declines. Recipient marrow showed GvH clones, some seen first in ileum or blood. Graft-versus-host to host-versus-graft clonal ratios in allografts were high in patients with graft-donor T cell macrochimerism.

Germline CDR1 MNHNS, CDR2 SASEGT. V was trimmed by 3 bases and J by 6 bases, leaving 20 bases between them. This CDR3 is 16 amino acids long. Profiled with immunoSEQ multiplex PCR; TCRdb holds only in-frame clones, not every one. The data show more than 85,000 clones, under 95% seen once. The genes are TRBV6-1 and TRBJ1-2; D call uncertain. The sequence was obtained from a human donor who received an intestinal transplant. The sequencing here drew on unstimulated CD8+ T cells sorted from spleen or lymph node cells, taken before intestinal transplant. Written as DNA, the CDR3 is TGTGCCAGCAGTGATCCGGGATCCTTCATGAGGGATGGCTACACCTTC. Its protein is CASSDPGSFMRDGYTF.